These 17 T cell receptor beta chains share one sample of origin, sequenced in a study of blood T cell repertoires in COVID-19. TCRdb's copy holds only in-frame clones and misses some; the assay was immunoSEQ multiplex PCR. The sample has approximately 240,000 clones, about 80% seen once; the top ten hold less than 2.5%. Specimen: peripheral blood. The origin of the receptors is a woman aged 55-70 years with acute or convalescent COVID-19.

This chain uses TRBV4-2 with TRBJ2-3; D gene uncertain. CDR1 and CDR2 from the germline V gene are LGHNA and YNFKEQ. The CDR3 has 15 amino acids. The ends were cut back, 0 bases at V and 0 bases at J, with 7 bases in the middle. CDR3 bases: TGTGCCAGCAGCCAAGACCCGACTAGCACAGATACGCAGTATTTT. Its translation is CASSQDPTSTDTQYF.

This chain links TRBV7-3 with TRBJ2-3; 8 bases map to TRBD2. Losses at the gene ends were 2 bases for V and 5 bases for J; bases not matched to a gene: 0. This CDR3 has 13 amino acids. Germline CDR1 and CDR2: SGHTA and FQGTGA. In DNA, the CDR3 is TGTGCCAGCAGCTTACGGGAGGGAGATACGCAGTATTTT. Translated, it gives CASSLREGDTQYF. Full variable domain (remainder filled in from reference TRBV7-3 and TRBJ2-3): GAGVSQTPSNKVTEKGKYVELRCDPISGHTALYWYRQSLGQGPEFLIYFQGTGAADDSGLPNDRFFAVRPEGSVSTLKIQRTERGDSAVYLCASSLREGDTQYFGPGTRLTVL.

The rearrangement uses TRBV7-9 and TRBJ1-2; 7 bases align to TRBD1. Germline CDR1 SEHNR, CDR2 FQNEAQ (reference sequence). With V trimmed by 5 bases and J by 3 bases, 6 bases remained unmatched. The CDR3 is made up of 14 amino acids. The CDR3 reads CASSGRDRHYGYTF. CDR3 DNA: TGTGCCAGCAGCGGGCGGGACAGACACTATGGCTACACCTTC.

The rearrangement joins TRBV19 to TRBJ2-7; 7 bases match TRBD1. Germline V gene sequence: CDR1 LNHDA, CDR2 SQIVND (reference sequence). The CDR3 runs 15 residues. Trimming cost V 4 bases and J 2 bases; bases outside gene matches: 8. The CDR3 is CASSSPGTAPYEQYF. The DNA of the CDR3 is TGTGCCAGTAGTAGTCCTGGGACAGCCCCCTACGAGCAGTACTTC.

The chain uses TRBV5-4 and TRBJ1-2, with 11 bases fitting TRBD1. The CDR3 consists of 17 residues. The ends lost 7 bases at V and 7 bases at J; junction bases unmatched: 18. CDR1 and CDR2 from the germline V gene are SGHNT and YYREEE (reference sequence). For the CDR3, the DNA is TGTGCCAGCGCAGACCGGGACAGGGGGAAAGGGGCTGGTGGCTACACCTTC. Amino acids: CASADRDRGKGAGGYTF. Complete variable domain (other parts from reference TRBV5-4 and TRBJ1-2): ETGVTQSPTHLIKTRGQQVTLRCSSQSGHNTVSWYQQALGQGPQFIFQYYREEENGRGNFPPRFSGLQFPNYSSELNVNALELDDSALYLCASADRDRGKGAGGYTFGSGTRLTVV.

The J gene is TRBJ1-1, the V gene TRBV25-1; possibly TRBD1 for D (6 bases). The CDR3 extends over 14 amino acids. The V gene lost 4 bases and the J gene lost 5 bases, with 14 bases spanning the gap. Per the germline V gene, CDR1 is MGHDK and CDR2 is SYGVNS. The CDR3, as DNA: TGTGCCAGCAGTGGCGGGGGCAGCTGGACTGAAGCTTTCTTT. Translated, it gives CASSGGGSWTEAFF.

J is TRBJ1-5 and V is TRBV5-5, with D unclear. The CDR3 runs 14 residues. Per the germline V gene, CDR1 is SGHKS and CDR2 is YYEKEE (reference sequence). Deletions cut 0 bases from V and 6 bases from J, with 10 bases between. CDR3 loop: CASSLGHRGQPQHF. The CDR3 DNA sequence: TGTGCCAGCAGCTTGGGGCACCGGGGTCAGCCCCAGCATTTT.

For the CDR3, the DNA is TGTGCCAGCATTCCGGGACAGGGCTATGGCTACACCTTC. The encoded protein is CASIPGQGYGYTF. The chain couples TRBV6-5 to TRBJ1-2, with 9 positions matching TRBD1. CDR1 is MNHEY, CDR2 SVGAGI, per germline. This CDR3 is 13 amino acids long. V was pared by 7 bases and J by 4 bases, with 4 bases of the junction left unmatched.

For the CDR3, the DNA is TGTGCCAGCAGCTTAGCAACCCGGGGACTAGCGGGGACGGAGACCCAGTACTTC. Protein product: CASSLATRGLAGTETQYF. The chain has TRBV7-2 and TRBJ2-5, with 13 bases that match TRBD2. Germline CDR1 is SGHTA and CDR2 is FQGNSA. Trimming took 0 bases from V and 5 from J; bases not matched to a gene: 9. The CDR3 loop spans 18 amino acids.

CDR3 in DNA: TGTGCCAGCAGACCTGGGACAGGTTATCAGCCCCAGCATTTT. Its protein is CASRPGTGYQPQHF. The chain joins TRBV28 to TRBJ1-5; 8 bases fit TRBD1. The CDR3 is made up of 14 amino acids. V shed 6 bases, J shed 5 bases, and the junction held 6 bases outside the gene matches. CDR1 MDHEN and CDR2 SYDVKM come from the germline V gene.

The chain joins TRBV20-1 to TRBJ2-5, with TRBD2 as a possible D gene (5 bases). V lost 3 bases to trimming and J lost 2 bases, with 19 bases between them. Germline CDR1 DFQATT, CDR2 SNEGSKA (reference sequence). The CDR3 spans 16 residues. DNA of the CDR3: TGCAGTGCTAGTCGACTAACGTTGCCCCCTCAAGAGACCCAGTACTTC. It translates to CSASRLTLPPQETQYF.

V and J are TRBV25-1 and TRBJ1-2; the match to TRBD1 covers 8 bases. The germline gives CDR1 MGHDK, CDR2 SYGVNS. This CDR3 is built from 14 residues. V gave up 4 bases and J gave up 5 bases; unmatched junction bases: 6. CDR3 nucleotides: TGTGCCAGCAGTGCCGGACAGGGACCATATGGCTACACCTTC. It specifies CASSAGQGPYGYTF.

V is TRBV7-8 and J is TRBJ1-4, with D perhaps TRBD1 (6 bases). The CDR3 runs to 14 residues. The germline V gene encodes CDR1 SGHVS and CDR2 FQNEAQ. Trimming pared 3 bases from V and 6 bases from J, leaving 11 bases between. The CDR3 nucleotides read TGTGCCAGCAGCTTGACAGGAAGCCATGAAAAACTGTTTTTT. Translation gives CASSLTGSHEKLFF.

The rearrangement joins TRBV6-1 to TRBJ1-5, with D uncertain. This CDR3 is built from 14 residues. V lost 2 bases, J lost 4 bases, and 9 bases lay in between. Germline V lookup: CDR1 MNHNS, CDR2 SASEGT. The CDR3 bases are TGTGCCAGCAGTGAAAGAGACACAAATCAGCCCCAGCATTTT. It is translated as CASSERDTNQPQHF.

The genes are TRBV9 and TRBJ2-7; perhaps TRBD2 as D (5 bases). Trimming cost V 0 bases and J 2 bases, with 9 bases left between them. The CDR3 extends over 14 amino acids. Germline V gene sequence: CDR1 SGDLS, CDR2 YYNGEE. This chain's CDR3 is CASSVEPGTYEQYF. The CDR3 coding sequence is TGTGCCAGCAGCGTAGAGCCGGGGACCTACGAGCAGTACTTC.

The rearrangement joins TRBV11-1 to TRBJ1-1; 8 positions match TRBD1. CDR1 is SGHAT, CDR2 FQDESV, per germline (reference sequence). Trimming at V came to 3 bases and at J to 6 bases, leaving 3 bases not matched to a gene. The CDR3 is 13 residues long. The CDR3 spells CASSFQDRAEAFF. CDR3 in DNA: TGTGCCAGCAGCTTCCAGGACAGGGCTGAAGCTTTCTTT.

V usage is TRBV6-5 and J usage is TRBJ2-7, with TRBD1 matching over 11 bases. After removal of 6 bases from V and 1 base from J, the junction contained 5 bases not matched to a gene. This CDR3 has 15 amino acids. CDR1 MNHEY and CDR2 SVGAGI come from the germline V gene. This chain's CDR3 is CASRSGTGGSYEQYF. The DNA for the CDR3 is TGTGCCAGCAGATCCGGGACAGGGGGGTCCTACGAGCAGTACTTC.